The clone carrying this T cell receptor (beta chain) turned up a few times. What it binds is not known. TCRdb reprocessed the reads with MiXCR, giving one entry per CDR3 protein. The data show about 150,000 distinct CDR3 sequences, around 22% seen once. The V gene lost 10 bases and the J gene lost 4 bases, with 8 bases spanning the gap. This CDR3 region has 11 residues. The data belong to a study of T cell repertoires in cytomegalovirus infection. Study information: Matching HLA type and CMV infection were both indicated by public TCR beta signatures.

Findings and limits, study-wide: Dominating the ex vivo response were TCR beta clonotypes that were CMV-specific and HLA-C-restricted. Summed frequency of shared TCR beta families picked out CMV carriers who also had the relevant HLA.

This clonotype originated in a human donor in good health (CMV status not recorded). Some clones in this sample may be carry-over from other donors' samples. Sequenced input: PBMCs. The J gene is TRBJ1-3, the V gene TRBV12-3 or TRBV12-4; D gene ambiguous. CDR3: CAISSGNTIYF. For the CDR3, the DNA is TGTGCCATCTCTTCGGGAAACACCATATATTTT.